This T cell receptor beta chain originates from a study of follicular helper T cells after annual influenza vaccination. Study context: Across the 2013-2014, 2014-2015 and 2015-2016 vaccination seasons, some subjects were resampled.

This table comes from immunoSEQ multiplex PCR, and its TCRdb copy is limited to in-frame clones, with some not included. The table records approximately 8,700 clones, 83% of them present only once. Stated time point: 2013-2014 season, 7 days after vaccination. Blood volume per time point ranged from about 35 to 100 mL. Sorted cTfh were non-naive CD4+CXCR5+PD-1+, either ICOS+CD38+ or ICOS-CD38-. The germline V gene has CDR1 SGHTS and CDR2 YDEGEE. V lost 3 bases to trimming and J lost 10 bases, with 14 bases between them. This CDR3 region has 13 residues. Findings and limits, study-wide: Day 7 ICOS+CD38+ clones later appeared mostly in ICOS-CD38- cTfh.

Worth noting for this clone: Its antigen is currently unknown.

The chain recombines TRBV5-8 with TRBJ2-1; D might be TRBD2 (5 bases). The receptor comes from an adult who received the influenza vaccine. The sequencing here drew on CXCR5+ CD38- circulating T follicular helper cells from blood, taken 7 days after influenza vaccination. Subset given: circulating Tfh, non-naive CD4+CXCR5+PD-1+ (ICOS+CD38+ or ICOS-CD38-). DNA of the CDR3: TGTGCCAGCAGCTGGGATAGCGAATCCGAGCAGTTCTTC. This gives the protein CASSWDSESEQFF.